A single sample is the source of the 14 T cell receptor beta chains below, sequenced in a study of blood T cell repertoires in COVID-19. The data were produced by immunoSEQ multiplex PCR, yet TCRdb's version contains in-frame clones alone and is incomplete. The table lists more than 95,000 clones, 85% of them singletons, with around 4.1% in the top ten. The sample taken for sequencing was peripheral blood. All receptors derive from a middle-aged man with acute or convalescent COVID-19.

The chain is built from TRBV12-3 or TRBV12-4 and TRBJ1-2, with 9 nucleotides matching TRBD1. V shed 6 bases, J shed 5 bases, and the junction held 1 base outside the gene matches. This CDR3 has 12 amino acids. As DNA, the CDR3 is TGTGCCAGCAGGGGGACAGGGTATGGCTACACCTTC. This codes for CASRGTGYGYTF.

V gene TRBV5-5 combines with J gene TRBJ2-7; D possibly corresponds to TRBD1 (5 bases). CDR1 and CDR2 from the germline V gene are SGHKS and YYEKEE (reference sequence). The CDR3 contains 14 residues. V lost 0 bases, J lost 0 bases, and 7 bases lay in between. The CDR3 spells CASSLGQISYEQYF. CDR3 nucleotide sequence: TGTGCCAGCAGCTTGGGACAGATCTCCTACGAGCAGTACTTC.

The V and J genes are TRBV19 and TRBJ1-1, with D possibly TRBD1 on 6 matching bases. Germline CDR1 is LNHDA and CDR2 is SQIVND (reference sequence). The CDR3 contains 13 residues. V was cut by 3 bases and J by 1 base, with 6 bases left in between. CDR3 in DNA: TGTGCCAGTAGTATGACAGGGAACACTGAAGCTTTCTTT. Translating gives CASSMTGNTEAFF.

The chain couples TRBV3-1 (or the pseudogene TRBV3-2) to TRBJ2-1; 13 bases are a match to TRBD2. The CDR3 covers 17 residues. The germline V gene encodes CDR1 LGHDT and CDR2 YNNKEL (reference sequence). The ends lost 4 bases at V and 4 bases at J; junction bases unmatched: 7. The CDR3 loop reads CASSPGTSGTPYNEQFF. DNA of the CDR3: TGTGCCAGCAGCCCGGGGACTAGCGGGACCCCGTACAATGAGCAGTTCTTC.

V is TRBV18 and J is TRBJ2-7, with 13 bases aligning to TRBD2. There are 17 residues in the CDR3. From germline, CDR1 is KGHSH and CDR2 LQKENI. V lost 3 bases and J lost 0; bases outside the gene matches: 5. The CDR3 loop reads CASSPTSGRPSSYEQYF. For the CDR3, the DNA is TGTGCCAGCTCACCGACTAGCGGGAGGCCAAGCTCCTACGAGCAGTACTTC.

The CDR3 reads CASGLTYQETQYF. CDR3 coding DNA: TGTGCCAGCGGACTCACGTACCAAGAGACCCAGTACTTC. V gene TRBV28 combines with J gene TRBJ2-5; D perhaps matches TRBD2 (5 bases). Germline V gene data show CDR1 as MDHEN and CDR2 as SYDVKM. CDR3 length: 13 amino acids. V was pared by 8 bases and J by 0 bases, with 10 bases between.

The chain is built from TRBV27 and TRBJ1-2, with D tentatively TRBD1 (5 bases). V was pared by 0 bases and J by 8 bases, with 22 bases between. The CDR3 spans 17 residues. Germline V gene data show CDR1 as MNHEY and CDR2 as SMNVEV (reference sequence). Written as DNA, the CDR3 is TGTGCCAGCAGTTTATCCAGGGCAGGGAATGGTATGGGGGGCTACACCTTC. Translated: CASSLSRAGNGMGGYTF.

This CDR3 reads CASSTTTGVGEQYF. The DNA for the CDR3 is TGTGCCAGCAGTACGACGACAGGGGTCGGCGAGCAGTACTTC. The genes are TRBV25-1 and TRBJ2-7; 8 bases are a match to TRBD1. With V trimmed by 5 bases and J by 6 bases, 9 bases remained unmatched. The CDR3 spans 14 residues. Germline V lookup: CDR1 MGHDK, CDR2 SYGVNS.

The chain has TRBV9 and TRBJ1-5; 9 bases match TRBD1. The CDR3 sequence is 15 residues long. The V gene end was trimmed by 3 bases and the J gene end by 1 base; junction bases not matched to a gene: 2. Germline CDR1 is SGDLS and CDR2 is YYNGEE. CDR3 coding DNA: TGTGCCAGCAGCGAGGGACAGGGAAGCAATCAGCCCCAGCATTTT. This gives the protein CASSEGQGSNQPQHF.

The chain couples TRBV7-3 to TRBJ2-3; 9 bases map to TRBD2. Germline V gene data show CDR1 as SGHTA and CDR2 as FQGTGA. The CDR3 consists of 16 residues. With 1 base clipped from V and 2 bases from J, the junction kept 4 bases outside the gene matches. This CDR3 reads CASSLMASGNTDTQYF. The DNA for the CDR3 is TGTGCCAGCAGCTTAATGGCTAGCGGGAACACAGATACGCAGTATTTT.

This chain joins TRBV4-1 and TRBJ1-1; TRBD1 is a possible D gene (5 bases). With 4 bases removed from V and 0 bases from J, the gap between germline ends came to 12 bases. CDR1 and CDR2 from the germline V gene are MGHRA and YSYEKL. This CDR3 has 15 amino acids. The CDR3 loop is CASSLVDSMNTEAFF. In DNA form, the CDR3 reads TGCGCCAGCAGCCTCGTCGACAGTATGAACACTGAAGCTTTCTTT.

This chain joins TRBV19 and TRBJ2-5; 8 positions match TRBD2. This CDR3 contains 16 residues. V shed 3 bases and J 1 base; nucleotides not matched to a gene: 7. In germline, CDR1 is LNHDA, CDR2 SQIVND (reference sequence). The CDR3 spells CASSIPAGGLQETQYF. The CDR3 DNA reads TGTGCCAGTAGTATCCCGGCGGGGGGCCTCCAAGAGACCCAGTACTTC.

The V call is TRBV19, the J call TRBJ1-1; tentative D call: TRBD1 (6 bases). V was trimmed by 7 bases and J by 4 bases, leaving 25 bases between them. The CDR3 length is 17 residues. Germline-derived CDR1 and CDR2 are LNHDA and SQIVND (reference sequence). CDR3: CASTTPAGQGRATEAFF. CDR3 bases: TGTGCCAGTACCACCCCTGCGGGTCAGGGGAGGGCCACTGAAGCTTTCTTT.

DNA of the CDR3: TGTGCCAGCAGCTTATACCGGGGTGAAAAACTGTTTTTT. Protein sequence: CASSLYRGEKLFF. J is TRBJ1-4 and V is TRBV7-9; D not certain. There are 13 residues in the CDR3. Trimming cost V 2 bases and J 7 bases, with 8 bases left between them. Germline V gene data show CDR1 as SEHNR and CDR2 as FQNEAQ (reference sequence). The variable domain in full, completed from reference TRBV7-9 and TRBJ1-4, reads DTGVSQNPRHKITKRGQNVTFRCDPISEHNRLYWYRQTLGQGPEFLTYFQNEAQLEKSRLLSDRFSAERPKGSFSTLEIQRTEQGDSAMYLCASSLYRGEKLFFGSGTQLSVL.